This paragraph reports one TCR beta chain. This sample was included in a study of blood T cell repertoires in COVID-19. Study summary: The study drew acute and convalescent COVID-19 samples from the United States, Italy and Spain. The analysed material was cDNA or gDNA that came from T cells, B-cell-depleted T cells, or PBMCs.

Per the original data handling: Nucleated cell counts were estimated from reference gene primer amplification. Sequencing was performed with immunoSEQ multiplex PCR; in TCRdb, only in-frame clones are kept and a portion is missing. V and J calls and clone size come straight from that table; D and trimming were deduced from the DNA. The sample lists around 86,000 clones, 75% to 85% occurring once. The sample was peripheral blood. This clonotype was sampled from an elderly woman with acute or convalescent COVID-19.

CDR3 residues: CASSMPPGLAGVIEQYF. The CDR3 DNA sequence: TGTGCCAGTAGTATGCCACCGGGACTAGCGGGAGTTATCGAGCAGTACTTC. J is TRBJ2-7 and V is TRBV19; the match to TRBD2 covers 14 bases. The ends lost 3 bases at V and 6 bases at J; junction bases unmatched: 10. The CDR3 extends over 17 amino acids. CDR1 LNHDA and CDR2 SQIVND come from the germline V gene (reference sequence). Combining the CDR3 with reference TRBV19 and TRBJ2-7 gives the whole variable domain DGGITQSPKYLFRKEGQNVTLSCEQNLNHDAMYWYRQDPGQGLRLIYYSQIVNDFQKGDIAEGYSVSREKKESFPLTVTSAQKNPTAFYLCASSMPPGLAGVIEQYFGPGTRLTVT.